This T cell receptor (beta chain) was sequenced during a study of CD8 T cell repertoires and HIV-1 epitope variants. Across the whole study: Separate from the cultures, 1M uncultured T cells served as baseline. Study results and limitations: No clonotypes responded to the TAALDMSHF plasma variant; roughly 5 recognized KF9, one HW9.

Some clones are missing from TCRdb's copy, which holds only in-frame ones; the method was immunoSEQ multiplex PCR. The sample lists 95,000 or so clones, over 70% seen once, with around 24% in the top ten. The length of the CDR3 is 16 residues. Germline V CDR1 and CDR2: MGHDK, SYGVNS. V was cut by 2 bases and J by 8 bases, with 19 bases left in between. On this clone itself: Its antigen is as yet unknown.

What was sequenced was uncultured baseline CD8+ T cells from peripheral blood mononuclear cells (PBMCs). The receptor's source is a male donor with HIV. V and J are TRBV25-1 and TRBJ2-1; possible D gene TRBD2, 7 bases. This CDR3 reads CASSEGGAPRVDEQFF. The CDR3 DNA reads TGTGCCAGCAGTGAAGGGGGGGCCCCGAGGGTCGATGAGCAGTTCTTC. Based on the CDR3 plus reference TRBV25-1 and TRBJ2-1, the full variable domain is EADIYQTPRYLVIGTGKKITLECSQTMGHDKMYWYQQDPGMELHLIHYSYGVNSTEKGDLSSESTVSRIRTEHFPLTLESARPSHTSQYLCASSEGGAPRVDEQFFGPGTRLTVL.